The TCR beta chain under discussion was sequenced for a study of T-cell reconstitution after alpha-beta-depleted transplantation in children. A library of TCRbeta sequences, prepared with unique molecular identifiers, was generated. TCRdb reprocessed the PCR reads with MiXCR, giving one entry per CDR3 protein. Altogether about 1,000,000 distinct CDR3 sequences are present, about 29% being singletons, with the ten largest covering about 28%. CDR3 length: 12 residues. CDR1 is SGHTA, CDR2 FQGNSA, per germline. V was trimmed by 2 bases and J by 13 bases, leaving 13 bases between them. Material: PBMCs, mostly from graft donor cells, obtained 360 days after TCRalphabeta/CD19-depleted stem cell transplant. The sequence was collected from a boy younger than two who had a stem cell transplant for SCID, so the T cells may come from the graft donor. The rearrangement joins TRBV7-2 to TRBJ2-3, with D unclear. Written as DNA, the CDR3 is TGTGCCAGCAGCTTAAACGTTCCAACCGAGTATTTT. It translates to CASSLNVPTEYF.